This TCR beta chain was sequenced during a study of identical twins. V was clipped by 4 bases and J by 1 base, with 12 bases between them. The CDR3 extends over 15 amino acids. This clonotype occurred a few times. TCRdb recomputed calls from the 5' RACE reads with MiXCR, one row per CDR3 protein. The table lists 600,000 to 850,000 distinct CDR3 sequences, 18% of them singletons, with about an eighth in the top ten. These same data were also listed under a study on T cells expressing NK-cell markers.

Sequenced: PBMCs. The genes are TRBV12-3 or TRBV12-4 and TRBJ2-3; tentatively, D is TRBD1 (6 bases). The receptor's source is a young woman in good health. For the CDR3, the DNA is TGTGCCAGCAGTTCACAGGGTCCGGGCACAGATACGCAGTATTTT. It specifies CASSSQGPGTDTQYF.